These 18 T cell receptor beta chains came from one sample sequenced in a study of blood T cell repertoires in COVID-19. The protocol was immunoSEQ multiplex PCR, while the TCRdb copy is restricted to in-frame clones and leaves out a portion. The sample yields roughly 180,000 clones, roughly 81% seen once. The sample was peripheral blood. The receptors stem from a woman aged 45-65 years with COVID-19, enrolled during active disease.

The chain employs TRBV7-2 and TRBJ1-6, with a tentative D call TRBD1 (6 bases). The CDR3 is 16 amino acids. V was pared by 4 bases and J by 7 bases, with 17 bases between. Germline V gives CDR1 SGHTA, CDR2 FQGNSA. The CDR3: CASSSYLDRRNSPLHF. CDR3 sequence (DNA): TGTGCCAGCAGCTCCTACTTGGACAGAAGGAATTCACCCCTCCACTTT.

This clone has a single count. This chain connects TRBV5-4 to TRBJ2-5; 10 positions agree with TRBD2. V lost 1 base to trimming and J lost 5 bases; unmatched junction nucleotides: 11. Germline V gene lookup returns CDR1 SGHNT and CDR2 YYREEE (reference sequence). The CDR3 runs to 17 residues. The CDR3 spells CASSLIVLAGGPETQYF. CDR3 nucleotides: TGTGCCAGCAGCTTGATCGTCTTAGCGGGGGGCCCTGAGACCCAGTACTTC.

This sequence joins TRBV12-5 and TRBJ2-5; 9 bases fit TRBD1. The CDR3 has 16 amino acids. The junction had 13 bases not matched to a gene; V was cut back by 6 bases and J by 5 bases. Germline lookup yields CDR1 LGHNT and CDR2 FRNRAP. The CDR3 protein is CASGSGTGSFGETQYF. DNA of the CDR3: TGTGCTAGTGGCTCCGGGACAGGGAGTTTTGGGGAGACCCAGTACTTC.

The chain links TRBV10-3 to TRBJ2-7; 11 positions agree with TRBD2. V gave up 4 bases and J gave up 3 bases; unmatched junction bases: 8. Germline V lookup: CDR1 ENHRY, CDR2 SYGVKD. The CDR3 spans 16 residues. In DNA, the CDR3 is TGTGCCATCAGTGGGGGACTAGCGGCGAGCGGCTACGAGCAGTACTTC. This translates into CAISGGLAASGYEQYF.

The sample holds a few counts of this clone. The chain is built from TRBV9 and TRBJ2-5; D may be TRBD2 (6 bases). The CDR3 sequence is 16 residues long. Germline-derived CDR1 and CDR2 are SGDLS and YYNGEE. Trimming cost V 0 bases and J 1 base, with 13 bases left between them. The CDR3 reads CASSVVPRGSQETQYF. CDR3 bases: TGTGCCAGCAGCGTAGTCCCCCGGGGGTCCCAAGAGACCCAGTACTTC.

This chain connects TRBV5-3 to TRBJ1-3; the match to TRBD1 covers 12 bases. TRBV5-3 is known as an ORF, though its function is uncertain. This CDR3 region has 16 residues. The trim removed 2 bases at V and 4 bases at J, leaving 4 bases unmatched. The DNA of the CDR3 is TGTGCCAGAAGCTTACGGGACAGGGGGCCGGGAAACACCATATATTTT. It encodes CARSLRDRGPGNTIYF.

The rearrangement joins TRBV3-1 (or the pseudogene TRBV3-2) to TRBJ2-7; D not resolved. The V and J ends lost 1 base and 1 base respectively, with 5 bases between them. The CDR3 is 13 amino acids. Germline V gene data show CDR1 as LGHDT and CDR2 as YNNKEL (reference sequence). The CDR3 DNA is TGTGCCAGCAGCCAAGTTCATTCCTACGAGCAGTACTTC. It encodes CASSQVHSYEQYF.

This clone was recorded a few times. This chain connects TRBV4-1 to TRBJ2-2; D may be TRBD1 (5 bases). The CDR3 spans 14 residues. Per the germline V gene, CDR1 is MGHRA and CDR2 is YSYEKL. Between the trimmed V and J ends, which lost 1 base and 3 bases, there was a span of 6 bases. As DNA, the CDR3 is TGCGCCAGCAGCCAAGCAGGGCACACCGGGGAGCTGTTTTTT. Residues: CASSQAGHTGELFF.

This clone was detected a few times. The chain has TRBV29-1 and TRBJ2-5; D may be TRBD1 (6 bases). The CDR3 totals 14 residues. Between the trimmed V and J ends, which lost 5 bases and 1 base, there was a span of 14 bases. Germline V gene lookup returns CDR1 SQVTM and CDR2 ANQGSEA. CDR3 sequence: CSVSPGQTQETQYF. DNA for the CDR3: TGCAGCGTTAGCCCTGGACAGACCCAAGAGACCCAGTACTTC.

The chain uses TRBV3-1 (or the pseudogene TRBV3-2) and TRBJ1-3; no reliable D call. Trimming took off 0 bases at V and 4 bases at J, with 7 bases between the two ends. The CDR3 is made up of 14 amino acids. The germline V gene has CDR1 LGHDT and CDR2 YNNKEL (reference sequence). This chain's CDR3 is CASSQEVRGNTIYF. The CDR3 DNA sequence: TGTGCCAGCAGCCAAGAAGTCCGGGGAAACACCATATATTTT.

This chain links TRBV6-2 or TRBV6-3 with TRBJ2-7, with D possibly being TRBD1 (6 bases). The CDR3 contains 14 residues. Germline CDR1 reads MNHEY; CDR2 reads SVGEGT. V was clipped by 0 bases and J by 6 bases, with 12 bases between them. For the CDR3, the DNA is TGTGCCAGCAGTTACTCCGGGACACCGTTCGAGCAGTACTTC. This sequence encodes CASSYSGTPFEQYF.

The chain recombines TRBV11-2 with TRBJ1-2; a weak D match, TRBD1 (5 bases). V was clipped by 0 bases and J by 2 bases, with 7 bases between them. The CDR3 consists of 14 residues. The V gene's germline CDR1 is SGHAT and CDR2 FQNNGV. The CDR3 sequence is CASSLDRGNYGYTF. CDR3 DNA: TGTGCCAGCAGCTTAGATCGGGGGAACTATGGCTACACCTTC.

V is TRBV30 and J is TRBJ1-5; 10 bases are shared with TRBD1. CDR3 length equals 15 residues. Trimming took 1 base from V and 6 from J; bases not matched to a gene: 6. Germline CDR1 and CDR2: GTSNPN and SVGIG (reference sequence). The CDR3 region is CAWSGRQGASQPQHF. DNA for the CDR3: TGTGCCTGGAGTGGTAGACAGGGGGCAAGTCAGCCCCAGCATTTT.

V and J are TRBV7-9 and TRBJ1-1, with TRBD1 as a possible D gene (5 bases). The length of the CDR3 is 15 residues. Between the trimmed V and J ends, which lost 6 bases and 4 bases, there was a span of 18 bases. Per the germline V gene, CDR1 is SEHNR and CDR2 is FQNEAQ (reference sequence). CDR3 loop: CASRPQETLSTEAFF. The DNA for the CDR3 is TGTGCCAGCAGACCACAGGAGACTCTCAGCACTGAAGCTTTCTTT.

This clone was found once. This rearrangement joins TRBV10-3 to TRBJ1-2, with 10 bases lining up with TRBD1. The V segment lost 4 bases and the J segment 4 bases; nucleotides outside the gene matches: 6. This CDR3 contains 15 residues. CDR1 ENHRY and CDR2 SYGVKD come from the germline V gene. CDR3 nucleotide sequence: TGTGCCATCAGTGCAGGGACAGGGGAAGGCTATGGCTACACCTTC. Protein sequence: CAISAGTGEGYGYTF.

This rearrangement joins TRBV2 to TRBJ1-4; the D gene is possibly TRBD1 (5 bases). Germline V lookup: CDR1 SNHLY, CDR2 FYNNEI. There are 16 residues in the CDR3. Deletions cut 8 bases from V and 2 bases from J, with 18 bases between. The CDR3 nucleotides are TGTGCCAGCGCAGGTTCGGGGGGTTGGACTAATGAAAAACTGTTTTTT. Its translation is CASAGSGGWTNEKLFF.

Note on this clone: Its ends do not fully match the called genes, so a read error is possible. The J gene is TRBJ2-1, the V gene TRBV7-7; 10 bases fit TRBD2. Germline V gene lookup returns CDR1 SSHAT and CDR2 FNYEAQ (reference sequence). The CDR3 runs 15 residues. The CDR3 here is CASSRLAGADNEQFF. For the CDR3, the DNA is TGTGCTAGCAGCAGGCTAGCGGGGGCTGACAATGAGCAGTTCTTC.

The V and J genes are TRBV4-1 and TRBJ1-5; 8 bases align to TRBD1. This CDR3 has 17 residues. Germline lookup yields CDR1 MGHRA and CDR2 YSYEKL. With V trimmed by 4 bases and J by 5 bases, 13 bases remained unmatched. The CDR3 sequence is CASSPESRTGLYQPQHF. In nucleotides, the CDR3 is TGCGCCAGCAGCCCAGAGTCCAGGACAGGGCTTTATCAGCCCCAGCATTTT.